The TCR beta chain described here comes from a study of CD8+ T cells in alopecia areata. Study background: A regimen of oral tofacitinib, 5 to 10 mg twice daily, was given to treated patients. Tofacitinib ran 6 to 18 months, followed by 6 months off drug.

In regard to this clone: The antigen is undetermined.

Following extraction, RNA underwent reverse transcription to cDNA, which served as the sequencing template. Repertoires were generated with immunoSEQ multiplex PCR, while TCRdb's copy carries only in-frame clones and drops some. The profile shows about 130,000 clones, roughly 54% of them singletons. V was clipped by 3 bases and J by 5 bases, with 14 bases between them. The CDR3 totals 14 residues. CDR1 is SGHNT, CDR2 YYREEE, per germline (reference sequence). Study findings and constraints: TCR sharing across patients was less clear than in mice, possibly HLA-related. The study found higher clonality in lesional than normal scalp, especially in alopecia totalis/universalis.

The chain has TRBV5-4 and TRBJ2-5; D is undetermined. The clonotype was recovered from a human donor with alopecia areata. Sequences were derived from CD4+ T cells sorted from blood, sampled at week 0. CDR3 coding DNA: TGTGCCAGCAGCTCTGATCCTAAGTGGGAGACCCAGTACTTC. Its translation is CASSSDPKWETQYF.